This T cell receptor (beta chain) was sequenced during a study of sequential checkpoint blockade in melanoma. Study overall: First-line arms were nivolumab then ipilimumab, or the reverse, randomized 1:1. Each arm's sequence ended with maintenance nivolumab. TCRbeta immunosequencing was performed on DNA from 75 to 95 pretreatment melanoma tumor samples.

V gave up 4 bases and J gave up 3 bases, with 16 bases separating them. The germline CDR1 and CDR2 sequences are SGHRS and YFSETQ. The CDR3 loop spans 16 amino acids. Broader study findings: Tumor T-cell fraction and clonality correlated with PD-L1 and CD8+ counts.

Here immunoSEQ multiplex PCR was the method, and the copy in TCRdb shows in-frame clones only, minus some. Of 5,000 to 8,000 clones listed, roughly 20% were seen once; the top ten hold approximately 10%. Treatment described: randomized to nivolumab then ipilimumab (arm A) or the reverse (arm B). Points on this clone: Its antigen is as yet unknown.

This chain uses TRBV5-1 with TRBJ1-4; no clear D gene. The input for sequencing was tumor tissue (inferred from file names), taken from a patient given nivolumab and ipilimumab in sequence. The clonotype comes from a human donor with melanoma. The CDR3 loop reads CASSPNAGRANEKLFF. CDR3 sequence (DNA): TGCGCCAGCAGCCCCAACGCCGGGCGGGCTAATGAAAAACTGTTTTTT.